Shown below are 3 T cell receptor beta chains from a single sample sequenced in a study of cytomegalovirus exposure and HLA in healthy donors (dated by TCRdb to 2016 to 2017). The library was prepared using the immunoSEQ multiplex PCR assay. A mixture of 60 forward primers for TCR Vbeta segments and 13 reverse primers for TCR Jbeta segments was used in the multiplex PCR. This immuneACCESS table, as held by TCRdb, lists in-frame sequences with V and J called but not all clones. Of the missing ones, under half trace to an unresolved V gene in checked studies; the others have no known cause. This sample lists 75,000 to 100,000 clones; around three quarters were detected once. About 6.8% of the sample is held by the ten biggest clonotypes. Sequencing input: PBMCs. Receptors originate from a man aged 25 to 40 in good health and CMV-seronegative.

This clone has only a few counts. The chain recombines TRBV6-6 with TRBJ1-5; D possibly corresponds to TRBD1 (5 bases). There are 13 residues in the CDR3. CDR1 is MNHNY, CDR2 SVGAGI, per germline (reference sequence). V was trimmed by 4 bases and J by 6 bases, leaving 10 bases between them. The CDR3 DNA sequence: TGTGCCAGCAGTTCCCAGGGTACTCAGCCCCAGCATTTT. Translating gives CASSSQGTQPQHF.

The chain is built from TRBV27 and TRBJ2-7; D not certain. The V end lost 1 base, the J end lost 6 bases, and 16 bases lay between the germline ends. The length of the CDR3 is 15 residues. Germline loops: CDR1 MNHEY, CDR2 SMNVEV (reference sequence). This CDR3 is CASSLFSPGRIEQYF. As DNA, the CDR3 is TGTGCCAGCAGTTTATTCAGCCCAGGAAGGATCGAGCAGTACTTC.

This chain connects TRBV29-1 to TRBJ2-7, with a tentative D call TRBD1 (6 bases). The CDR3 sequence is 13 residues long. The germline CDR1 and CDR2 sequences are SQVTM and ANQGSEA. CDR3 in amino acids: CTRTGTSSYEQYF. The CDR3 DNA is TGCACTAGAACCGGGACATCTTCCTACGAGCAGTACTTC.